These 23 T cell receptor beta chains were sequenced from one sample in a study of blood T cells in healthy people across ages (dated by TCRdb to between 2014 and 2016). The library was generated by 5' RACE. Instrument on record: Illumina HiSeq 2500. A second PCR of about 7 to 12 cycles was performed with a sample-barcoded 5' primer and a J-beta primer mix. TCRdb reprocessing: public reads trimmed at Q25 with fastp, clones called with MiXCR, in-frame beta chains kept. Merged by CDR3 protein, the rows form single entries marked with the most common genes and DNA. This sample lists approximately 1.5 million distinct CDR3 sequences; roughly 32% were detected once. The ten largest clones capture about 11% of the sample. Sample: blood. The receptors come from a woman in her twenties or thirties in good health.

This chain connects TRBV3-1 to TRBJ1-2; D perhaps matches TRBD1 (6 bases). V lost 0 bases to trimming and J lost 4 bases, with 18 bases between them. Germline values: CDR1 LGHDT, CDR2 YNNKEL (reference sequence). The CDR3 extends over 17 amino acids. CDR3 coding DNA: TGTGCCAGCAGCCAAGAGGGGCAAAGGGGGAGGTCCTATGGCTACACCTTC. This sequence encodes CASSQEGQRGRSYGYTF.

At least ten counts were recorded for this clonotype. CDR3 region: CSVLAGGPGETQYF. DNA for the CDR3: TGCAGCGTTCTAGCGGGAGGGCCGGGGGAGACCCAGTACTTC. The V and J genes are TRBV29-1 and TRBJ2-5; 12 nucleotides line up with TRBD2. This CDR3 region has 14 residues. CDR1 SQVTM and CDR2 ANQGSEA come from the germline V gene. The ends lost 5 bases at V and 5 bases at J; junction bases unmatched: 6.

The V gene is TRBV18, the J gene TRBJ2-7; TRBD2 might be the D (5 bases). Trimming took off 0 bases at V and 2 bases at J, with 14 bases between the two ends. Germline values: CDR1 KGHSH, CDR2 LQKENI. The CDR3 spans 16 residues. This CDR3 reads CASSPPVEGVAYEQYF. In nucleotides, the CDR3 is TGTGCCAGCTCACCACCGGTAGAGGGAGTAGCCTACGAGCAGTACTTC.

The V gene is TRBV20-1, the J gene TRBJ2-2, with 7 nucleotides matching TRBD2. The CDR3 runs 15 residues. Germline assignment: CDR1 DFQATT and CDR2 SNEGSKA (reference sequence). V lost 3 bases to trimming and J lost 1 base; unmatched junction nucleotides: 5. The CDR3 sequence is CSASRGGGNTGELFF. The CDR3 DNA follows: TGCAGTGCTAGTAGGGGCGGGGGGAACACCGGGGAGCTGTTTTTT.

This clonotype was counted a few times. CDR3 in amino acids: CASSSRLAGGPGNEQFF. The CDR3 coding sequence is TGTGCCAGCAGTTCACGACTAGCGGGAGGGCCTGGGAATGAGCAGTTCTTC. This rearrangement joins TRBV6-5 to TRBJ2-1; 14 bases fit TRBD2. Trimming took 4 bases from V and 7 from J; bases not matched to a gene: 9. CDR3 length equals 17 residues. Germline V gives CDR1 MNHEY, CDR2 SVGAGI.

This clonotype has a count of ten or more. The gene calls are TRBV12-3 or TRBV12-4 and TRBJ1-2; TRBD1 aligns across 10 bases. J was trimmed by 3 bases and V by 6 bases; bases with no gene match: 10. The CDR3 sequence is 16 residues long. For the CDR3, the DNA is TGTGCCAGCAGGATGAACCGGGACAGGGGCCACTATGGCTACACCTTC. Amino acid sequence: CASRMNRDRGHYGYTF.

The chain employs TRBV6-1 and TRBJ2-1, with no clear D. The CDR3 sequence is 11 residues long. V lost 5 bases and J lost 8, with 7 bases in between. Germline CDR1 reads MNHNS; CDR2 reads SASEGT. The CDR3 DNA is TGTGCCAGCAGTCCTCATTATGAGCAGTTCTTC. Translating gives CASSPHYEQFF.

V and J are TRBV5-1 and TRBJ2-7; D unresolved. Per germline, CDR1 SGHRS and CDR2 YFSETQ. This CDR3 comprises 13 residues. The V gene lost 4 bases and the J gene lost 0 bases, with 8 bases spanning the gap. CDR3 protein: CASSPQSSYEQYF. CDR3 sequence (DNA): TGCGCCAGCAGCCCCCAGAGCTCCTACGAGCAGTACTTC.

This clonotype was picked up a small number of times. The gene calls are TRBV18 and TRBJ2-5; 7 bases align to TRBD1. CDR3 length equals 15 residues. Trimming cost V 5 bases and J 5 bases; bases outside gene matches: 11. Germline loops: CDR1 KGHSH, CDR2 LQKENI. Here the CDR3 reads CASSGLDRLEETQYF. DNA for the CDR3: TGTGCCAGCTCAGGGCTGGACAGGTTAGAGGAGACCCAGTACTTC.

In its sample, this clonotype was seen a few times. The CDR3 nucleotides read TGTGCCAGCAGCTACCGGTCCATGGCCGGCTACACCTTC. It yields the protein CASSYRSMAGYTF. This chain connects TRBV7-9 to TRBJ1-2; D gene uncertain. The germline V gene has CDR1 SEHNR and CDR2 FQNEAQ (reference sequence). This CDR3 is built from 13 residues. Trimming took 4 bases from V and 8 from J, leaving 14 bases between them. Full variable domain (outside the CDR3, taken from reference TRBV7-9 and TRBJ1-2): DTGVSQNPRHKITKRGQNVTFRCDPISEHNRLYWYRQTLGQGPEFLTYFQNEAQLEKSRLLSDRFSAERPKGSFSTLEIQRTEQGDSAMYLCASSYRSMAGYTFGSGTRLTVV.

This clonotype was found once. The chain joins TRBV12-3 or TRBV12-4 to TRBJ1-5, with TRBD1 identical over 10 bases. The CDR3 runs to 14 residues. Losses at the gene ends were 10 bases for V and 3 bases for J; bases not matched to a gene: 6. CDR3 in amino acids: CATRQGANNQPQHF. CDR3 in DNA: TGTGCCACCAGACAGGGGGCGAACAATCAGCCCCAGCATTTT.

This clonotype was seen a handful of times. The rearrangement links TRBV27 to TRBJ2-7; D possibly matches TRBD1 or TRBD2 (6 bases each). There are 14 residues in the CDR3. The germline V and J ends were trimmed by 5 bases and 7 bases, with 18 bases remaining between them. In germline, CDR1 is MNHEY, CDR2 SMNVEV (reference sequence). The DNA for the CDR3 is TGTGCCAGCAGTACACGCAGGGGAGGTGTGGAGCAGTACTTC. Translated, it gives CASSTRRGGVEQYF.

The chain carries TRBV27 and TRBJ2-1; TRBD1 might be the D (5 bases). CDR1 and CDR2 (germline): MNHEY, SMNVEV (reference sequence). V lost 0 bases to trimming and J lost 3 bases, with 6 bases between them. CDR3 length equals 14 residues. The CDR3 DNA reads TGTGCCAGCAGTTTATCAGGGGACTACAATGAGCAGTTCTTC. Translating gives CASSLSGDYNEQFF.

The chain is built from TRBV18 and TRBJ2-3, with D uncertain. CDR1 is KGHSH and CDR2 is LQKENI in the germline V gene. This CDR3 comprises 15 residues. Trimming shortened V by 3 bases and J by 2 bases, and 12 bases separated the two germline ends. The CDR3 DNA reads TGTGCCAGCTCACCCCCCATGGGTAACACAGATACGCAGTATTTT. Translation: CASSPPMGNTDTQYF.

CDR3 loop: CASSRRLAGVEEQFF. CDR3 nucleotides: TGTGCCAGCAGCCGCCGCCTAGCCGGCGTAGAGGAGCAGTTCTTC. The gene calls are TRBV4-2 and TRBJ2-1; the D gene is possibly TRBD2 (5 bases). V was clipped by 4 bases and J by 10 bases, with 20 bases between them. Germline V gene data show CDR1 as LGHNA and CDR2 as YNFKEQ. CDR3 length equals 15 residues.

Only a few counts were recorded for this clonotype. An end of the junction differs from the germline gene, which may be a read error. The chain couples TRBV7-9 to TRBJ2-1; D is unclear. The germline CDR1 and CDR2 sequences are SEHNR and FQNEAQ (reference sequence). There are 11 residues in the CDR3. CDR3 bases: TGTGCCAGCAGCTTATACAGTGAGCAGTTCTTC. Translating it yields CASSLYSEQFF.

The rearrangement uses TRBV9 and TRBJ1-5; 7 nucleotides line up with TRBD1. J gave up 3 bases and V 0 bases, and 6 bases lay outside the gene matches. The germline V gene encodes CDR1 SGDLS and CDR2 YYNGEE. This CDR3 region has 16 residues. This CDR3 reads CASSVGQGGPNQPQHF. Here the CDR3 DNA reads TGTGCCAGCAGCGTAGGGCAGGGGGGACCCAATCAGCCCCAGCATTTT.

The chain employs TRBV20-1 and TRBJ1-1; D might be TRBD1 (5 bases). Germline values: CDR1 DFQATT, CDR2 SNEGSKA (reference sequence). The CDR3 covers 14 residues. The V end lost 6 bases, the J end lost 3 bases, and 17 bases lay between the germline ends. The CDR3 DNA reads as TGCAGTGCCCTCCTTCAGGGAAGGGACACTGAAGCTTTCTTT. Protein sequence: CSALLQGRDTEAFF.

The J gene is TRBJ2-2, the V gene TRBV4-1; D possibly matches TRBD1 or TRBD2 (5 bases each). Germline lookup yields CDR1 MGHRA and CDR2 YSYEKL. The V and J ends lost 4 bases and 9 bases respectively, with 21 bases between them. There are 16 residues in the CDR3. CDR3 region: CASSLLISGPRRELFF. In nucleotides, the CDR3 is TGCGCCAGCAGCCTACTCATCTCGGGGCCCAGGAGGGAGCTGTTTTTT.

The genes are TRBV6-4 and TRBJ2-3; 7 bases line up with TRBD2. CDR1 and CDR2 (germline): MRHNA, SNTAGT. The V segment lost 5 bases and the J segment 2 bases; nucleotides outside the gene matches: 7. This CDR3 is 15 amino acids long. CDR3 sequence (DNA): TGTGCCAGCAGTTCTAGCGGAGGGAACACAGATACGCAGTATTTT. It specifies CASSSSGGNTDTQYF.

The sample holds a few counts of this clonotype. This chain connects TRBV10-2 to TRBJ2-5; 8 positions match TRBD2. Germline CDR1 reads WSHSY; CDR2 reads SAAADI. After removal of 0 bases from V and 4 bases from J, the junction contained 22 bases not matched to a gene. CDR3 length equals 21 residues. As DNA, the CDR3 is TGCGCCAGCAGTGAGTCGACTCTGGAGGGGTTTCGGGGGGGCCGACGAGAGACCCAGTACTTC. This gives the protein CASSESTLEGFRGGRRETQYF.

The chain uses TRBV20-1 and TRBJ1-2; unclear D gene. The CDR3 is made up of 16 amino acids. The V end lost 6 bases, the J end lost 0 bases, and 20 bases lay between the germline ends. The germline V gene encodes CDR1 DFQATT and CDR2 SNEGSKA (reference sequence). The CDR3 nucleotides read TGCAGTGCCGTTCCATCGTCCCTGACTCCTAACTATGGCTACACCTTC. Its translation: CSAVPSSLTPNYGYTF.

In this sample, this clonotype turned up a few times. The chain uses TRBV12-3 or TRBV12-4 and TRBJ1-1, with 7 bases identical to TRBD1. V lost 3 bases and J lost 5; bases outside the gene matches: 6. The CDR3 sequence is 14 residues long. The DNA of the CDR3 is TGTGCCAGCAGTTTGCCCGCAGGGGGGACTGAAGCTTTCTTT. Encoded protein: CASSLPAGGTEAFF.